The T cell receptor (beta chain) described here comes from a study of cytomegalovirus exposure and HLA in healthy donors. Looking at the study overall: HLA-typed donors contributed some 85 million unique TCRs, which were held in an early data release. Study-level results: In an earlier analysis, productive rearrangement rates for most beta V segments clustered near 90% or 30%. It was taken for granted in presence/absence analyses that sequencing depth across donors was roughly uniform.

As for this clone: Antigen: not known.

This CDR3 is 15 amino acids long. From germline, CDR1 is LNHDA and CDR2 SQIVND (reference sequence). J lost 7 bases, V lost 3 bases, and 9 bases had no gene match. The PCR used 60 Vbeta and 13 Jbeta primers. Libraries were prepared by immunoSEQ multiplex PCR; TCRdb keeps only in-frame clonotypes and omits some of them. The table includes around 100,000 clones, approximately 80% detected once. The clonotype comes from a male donor in good health and CMV-seropositive. This rearrangement joins TRBV19 to TRBJ2-1; 7 bases align to TRBD2. The sample taken for sequencing was PBMCs. CDR3 sequence: CASSMSAGVGNEQFF. DNA for the CDR3: TGTGCCAGTAGTATGAGTGCGGGAGTCGGTAATGAGCAGTTCTTC.